This TCR beta chain stems from a study of blood T cell repertoires in COVID-19. Study information: Some COVID-19 samples were acute and others convalescent; all came from the United States, Italy and Spain. In each case, the material was cDNA or gDNA derived from T cells, B-cell-depleted T cells, or PBMCs.

Under the authors' procedure: Reference gene primer amplification gave estimated nucleated cell counts. Method: immunoSEQ multiplex PCR; TCRdb's copy keeps in-frame clones and lacks some. V, J and clone size derive from that table, while D and trimming were established from the DNA sequence. The sample has 20,000 to 30,000 clones, approximately 85% seen once. Germline V gives CDR1 LNHDA, CDR2 SQIVND (reference sequence). Trimming removed 3 bases from V and 7 bases from J, with 15 bases in between. The CDR3 spans 14 residues. This clonotype originated in a human donor in a cohort sampled during active COVID-19. The V and J genes are TRBV19 and TRBJ1-2; possible D gene TRBD1, 6 bases. Sequencing was performed on peripheral blood. CDR3 sequence: CASSIRGGDTGYTF. The DNA for the CDR3 is TGTGCCAGTAGTATTCGTGGGGGGGACACTGGCTACACCTTC.